This T cell receptor beta chain was found in a study of cytomegalovirus exposure and HLA in healthy donors. With 60 Vbeta and 13 Jbeta primers, the PCR was carried out. The method was immunoSEQ multiplex PCR; TCRdb's version includes in-frame clones alone and lacks a portion of them. The data contain 90,000 or so clones, roughly four fifths of them singletons. The V and J ends lost 0 bases and 10 bases, in that order; junction bases with no gene match: 9. This CDR3 is built from 15 residues. Germline CDR1 SGHRS, CDR2 YFSETQ. The chain carries TRBV5-1 and TRBJ1-4, with 7 positions matching TRBD1. The TCR sequence derives from a man younger than 45 in good health and CMV-seropositive. The material sequenced was PBMCs. CDR3 sequence: CASSLGQGVDGKLFF. The CDR3 DNA is TGCGCCAGCAGCTTGGGCCAGGGGGTCGACGGAAAACTGTTTTTT.